The 10 T cell receptor beta chains presented below share a single source sample, sequenced in a study of monozygotic twins with cystic fibrosis. Method: immunoSEQ multiplex PCR; TCRdb's copy keeps in-frame clones and lacks some. The sample has approximately 33,000 clones, over 70% seen once. Specimen: blood. The source is a girl aged 2-10 years with cystic fibrosis.

The rearrangement joins TRBV10-2 to TRBJ2-1; no firm D call. Germline loops: CDR1 WSHSY, CDR2 SAAADI. This CDR3 contains 14 residues. Trimming left V 0 bases short and J 5 bases short, with 8 bases between. CDR3 bases: TGCGCCAGCAGTGAGTCGGGCGCCCACAATGAGCAGTTCTTC. Protein: CASSESGAHNEQFF.

The chain employs TRBV7-2 and TRBJ2-4, with no clear D. CDR1 SGHTA and CDR2 FQGNSA come from the germline V gene. The ends were cut back, 5 bases at V and 1 base at J, with 9 bases in the middle. This CDR3 is 14 amino acids long. The CDR3 DNA reads as TGTGCCAGCAGCCCCTCCCTTGCCAAAAACATTCAGTACTTC. Its translation is CASSPSLAKNIQYF.

V gene TRBV14 combines with J gene TRBJ2-3; the match to TRBD1 covers 10 bases. CDR3 size: 15 residues. Germline V CDR1 and CDR2: SGHDN, FVKESK. V lost 1 base to trimming and J lost 3 bases; unmatched junction nucleotides: 1. The CDR3, as DNA: TGTGCCAGCAGCCAAGCGGGACAGGGGACAGATACGCAGTATTTT. Encoded protein: CASSQAGQGTDTQYF.

This chain joins TRBV18 and TRBJ1-2, with D possibly TRBD1 on 6 matching bases. Looked up from germline, CDR1 is KGHSH and CDR2 is LQKENI. The germline V and J ends were trimmed by 1 base and 8 bases, with 20 bases remaining between them. This CDR3 region has 16 residues. The CDR3 DNA reads TGTGCCAGCTCACCACAAAAACAGGGCGGAGGGAGCGGCTACACCTTC. It is translated as CASSPQKQGGGSGYTF.

This sequence joins TRBV7-8 and TRBJ1-5; D gene unclear. Germline CDR1 reads SGHVS; CDR2 reads FQNEAQ. The germline V and J ends were trimmed by 1 base and 6 bases, with 10 bases remaining between them. This CDR3 region has 14 residues. The CDR3 DNA sequence: TGTGCCAGCAGCTTAGAGGTGGCCTCTCAGCCCCAGCATTTT. This codes for CASSLEVASQPQHF.

V is TRBV13 and J is TRBJ1-4; D ambiguous. Germline V CDR1 and CDR2: PRHDT, FYEKMQ (reference sequence). The CDR3 runs to 13 residues. Trimming cost V 5 bases and J 5 bases, with 9 bases left between them. The CDR3 is CASSPKTNEKLFF. The CDR3 nucleotides are TGTGCCAGCAGCCCCAAAACGAATGAAAAACTGTTTTTT.

CDR3 coding DNA: TGCGCCAGCAGTCAAATTACAGGGAATGAAGATGGCTACACCTTC. Translation: CASSQITGNEDGYTF. The chain combines TRBV23-1 with TRBJ1-2; possibly TRBD1 for D (6 bases). TRBV23-1 is reported as an ORF; its role is uncertain. V was cut by 2 bases and J by 6 bases, with 16 bases left in between. The CDR3 is made up of 15 amino acids.

The chain couples TRBV11-2 to TRBJ2-3, with TRBD2 matching over 7 bases. This CDR3 comprises 17 residues. Germline V gene data show CDR1 as SGHAT and CDR2 as FQNNGV. The V gene end was trimmed by 5 bases and the J gene end by 3 bases; junction bases not matched to a gene: 14. The DNA for the CDR3 is TGTGCCAGCAGCCCCTCGGGCGGGGGTGGAAAAACAGATACGCAGTATTTT. It yields the protein CASSPSGGGGKTDTQYF.

The chain combines TRBV5-4 with TRBJ2-3; 12 bases are a match to TRBD2. Trimming took 0 bases from V and 0 from J; bases not matched to a gene: 8. CDR3 length equals 19 residues. Germline V gene sequence: CDR1 SGHNT, CDR2 YYREEE (reference sequence). CDR3 amino acids: CASSLASLAGGTSTDTQYF. DNA for the CDR3: TGTGCCAGCAGCTTGGCTTCACTAGCGGGGGGAACAAGCACAGATACGCAGTATTTT.

The rearrangement uses TRBV5-4 and TRBJ2-2; D not certain. Germline CDR1 is SGHNT and CDR2 is YYREEE (reference sequence). The V and J ends lost 4 bases and 6 bases respectively, with 13 bases between them. The CDR3 has 14 amino acids. CDR3 DNA sequence: TGTGCCAGCAGCACAACCTTGGGTTCCGGGGAGCTGTTTTTT. Translated: CASSTTLGSGELFF.